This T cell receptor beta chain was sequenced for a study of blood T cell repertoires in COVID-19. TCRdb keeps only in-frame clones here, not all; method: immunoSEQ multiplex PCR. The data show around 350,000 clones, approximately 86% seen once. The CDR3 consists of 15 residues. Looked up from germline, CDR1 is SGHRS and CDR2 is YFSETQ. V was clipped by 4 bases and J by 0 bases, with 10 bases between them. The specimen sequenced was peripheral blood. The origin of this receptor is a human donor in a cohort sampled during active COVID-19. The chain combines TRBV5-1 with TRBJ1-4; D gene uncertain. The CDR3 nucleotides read TGCGCCAGCAGCCCACGGCGGGCAACTAATGAAAAACTGTTTTTT. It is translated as CASSPRRATNEKLFF.